The clone carrying this T cell receptor beta chain was found a few times. What it binds is not known. In the PCR, 60 Vbeta and 13 Jbeta primers were used. Libraries were prepared by immunoSEQ multiplex PCR; TCRdb keeps only in-frame clonotypes and omits some of them. This table has approximately 160,000 clones, 77% appearing once. The sample originates from a study of cytomegalovirus exposure and HLA in healthy donors. Points from the study as a whole: What was likely a sequencing artifact was a cluster of highly shared sequence variants. A link between a missense DCLRE1C variant and TCR beta V- and J-gene trimming emerged from a later analysis. Available immune exposure information covered CMV serostatus only.

V gave up 8 bases and J gave up 5 bases; unmatched junction bases: 2. The length of the CDR3 is 12 residues. In germline, CDR1 is MDHEN, CDR2 SYDVKM. The origin of this receptor is a woman in her twenties or thirties in good health and CMV-seronegative. The material sequenced was PBMCs. The chain joins TRBV28 to TRBJ2-2, with 7 nucleotides matching TRBD1. For the CDR3, the DNA is TGTGCCAGCCAGACAGGGACCGGGGAGCTGTTTTTT. Translating gives CASQTGTGELFF.